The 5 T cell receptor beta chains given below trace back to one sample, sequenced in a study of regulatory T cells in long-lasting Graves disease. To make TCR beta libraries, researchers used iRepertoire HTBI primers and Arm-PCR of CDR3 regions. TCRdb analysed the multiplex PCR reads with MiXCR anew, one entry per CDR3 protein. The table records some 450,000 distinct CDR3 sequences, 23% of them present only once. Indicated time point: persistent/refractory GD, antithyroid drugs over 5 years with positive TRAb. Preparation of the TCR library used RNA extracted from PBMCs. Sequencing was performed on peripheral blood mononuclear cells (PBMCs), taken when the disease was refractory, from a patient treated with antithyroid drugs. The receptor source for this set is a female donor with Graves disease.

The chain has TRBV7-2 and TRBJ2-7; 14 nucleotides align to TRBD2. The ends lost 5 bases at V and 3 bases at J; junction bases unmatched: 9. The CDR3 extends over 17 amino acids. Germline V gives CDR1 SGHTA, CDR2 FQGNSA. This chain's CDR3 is CASSRGLAGGLDYEQYF. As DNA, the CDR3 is TGTGCCAGCAGCCGCGGACTAGCGGGAGGTCTTGACTACGAGCAGTACTTC.

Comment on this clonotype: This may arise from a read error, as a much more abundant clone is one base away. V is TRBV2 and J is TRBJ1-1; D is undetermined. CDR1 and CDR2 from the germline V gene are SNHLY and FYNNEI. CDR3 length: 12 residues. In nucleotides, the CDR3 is TGTGGCAGCAGTTCACAGTACACTGAAGCTTTCTTT. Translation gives CGSSSQYTEAFF.

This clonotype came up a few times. CDR3 protein: CAWRGSGRRNEQFF. The CDR3 bases are TGTGCCTGGAGGGGAAGCGGGAGAAGAAATGAGCAGTTCTTC. V and J are TRBV30 and TRBJ2-1, with 8 nucleotides matching TRBD2. Germline CDR1 GTSNPN, CDR2 SVGIG (reference sequence). This CDR3 spans 14 amino acids. Trimming took 3 bases from V and 7 from J; bases not matched to a gene: 8.

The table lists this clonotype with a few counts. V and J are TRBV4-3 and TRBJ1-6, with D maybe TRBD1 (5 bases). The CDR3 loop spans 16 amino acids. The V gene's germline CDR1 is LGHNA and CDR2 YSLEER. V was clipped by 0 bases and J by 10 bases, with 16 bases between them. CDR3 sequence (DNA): TGCGCCAGCAGCCAAGATTCTTCAGGGAGGAGATCACCCCTCCACTTT. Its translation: CASSQDSSGRRSPLHF.

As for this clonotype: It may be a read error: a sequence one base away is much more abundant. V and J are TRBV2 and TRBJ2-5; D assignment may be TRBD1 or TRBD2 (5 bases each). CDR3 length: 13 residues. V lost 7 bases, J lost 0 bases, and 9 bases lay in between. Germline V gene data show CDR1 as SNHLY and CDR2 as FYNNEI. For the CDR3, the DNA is TGTGCCAGCACCCGGGACGACCAAGAGACCCAGTACTTC. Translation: CASTRDDQETQYF.